This T cell receptor beta chain was identified in a study of a mutant IDH1 vaccine in newly diagnosed glioma. Looking at the study overall: Treated individuals were around 62% male and approximately 40% female, averaging roughly 38 years of age.

J lost 8 bases, V lost 5 bases, and 13 bases had no gene match. Germline CDR1 is MNHEY and CDR2 is SMNVEV (reference sequence). The CDR3 extends over 16 amino acids. This table comes from immunoSEQ multiplex PCR, and its TCRdb copy is limited to in-frame clones, with some not included. In the table there are tens of thousands of clones, roughly 86% of which are singletons. This clone was recorded only once. As yet, its antigen is unknown. Time point denoted: week 47, end of study. The study gave 300 ug of mutant IDH1 20-mer peptide per vaccine dose, with topical imiquimod. The rearrangement joins TRBV27 to TRBJ1-4, with 8 bases matching TRBD1. The source was PBMCs, collected from a glioma patient whose treatment included an IDH1 peptide vaccine. This receptor was identified in a woman aged 45 to 65 with glioma. CDR3 nucleotide sequence: TGTGCCAGCAGTCACCTTCAGGGGGCGGAGGAGGAAAAACTGTTTTTT. This gives the protein CASSHLQGAEEEKLFF.